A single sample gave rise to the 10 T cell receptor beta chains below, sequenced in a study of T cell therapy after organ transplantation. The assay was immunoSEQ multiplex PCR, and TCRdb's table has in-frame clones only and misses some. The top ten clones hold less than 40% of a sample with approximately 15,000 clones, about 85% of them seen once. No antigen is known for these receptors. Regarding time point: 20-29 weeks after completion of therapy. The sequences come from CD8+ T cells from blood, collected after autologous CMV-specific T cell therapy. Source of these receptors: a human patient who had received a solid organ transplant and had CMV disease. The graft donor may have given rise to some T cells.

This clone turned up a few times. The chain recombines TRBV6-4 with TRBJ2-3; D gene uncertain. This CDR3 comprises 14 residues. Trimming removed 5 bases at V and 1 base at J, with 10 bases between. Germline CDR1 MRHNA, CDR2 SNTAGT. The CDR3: CASSKATGTDTQYF. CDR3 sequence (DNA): TGTGCCAGCAGTAAAGCAACAGGCACAGATACGCAGTATTTT.

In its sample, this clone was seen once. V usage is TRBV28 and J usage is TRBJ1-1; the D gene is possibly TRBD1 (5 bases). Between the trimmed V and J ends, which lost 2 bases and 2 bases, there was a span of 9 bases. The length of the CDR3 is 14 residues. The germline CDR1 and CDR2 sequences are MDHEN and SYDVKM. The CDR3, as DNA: TGTGCCAGCAGTTTACGGACACCTAACACTGAAGCTTTCTTT. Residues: CASSLRTPNTEAFF.

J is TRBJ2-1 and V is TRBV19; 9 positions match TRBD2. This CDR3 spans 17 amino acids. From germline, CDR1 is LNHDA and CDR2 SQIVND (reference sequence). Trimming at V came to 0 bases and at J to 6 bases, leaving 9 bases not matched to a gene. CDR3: CASSIDGRAGGTNEQFF. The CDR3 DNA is TGTGCCAGTAGTATAGATGGGAGAGCGGGGGGAACCAATGAGCAGTTCTTC.

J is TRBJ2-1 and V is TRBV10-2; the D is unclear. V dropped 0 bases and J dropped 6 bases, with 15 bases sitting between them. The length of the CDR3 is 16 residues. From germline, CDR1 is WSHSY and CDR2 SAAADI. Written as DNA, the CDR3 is TGCGCCAGCAGTGAGTCGGCAGCGCAAGGCCTCAATGAGCAGTTCTTC. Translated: CASSESAAQGLNEQFF.

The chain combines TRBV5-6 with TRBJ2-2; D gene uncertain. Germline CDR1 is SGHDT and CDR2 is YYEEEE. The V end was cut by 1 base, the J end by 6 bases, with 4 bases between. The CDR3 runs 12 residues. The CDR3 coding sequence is TGTGCCAGCAGCTTGACGTCCGGGGAGCTGTTTTTT. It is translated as CASSLTSGELFF.

CDR3 nucleotides: TGTGCCAGCAGTTTCGGAGCAGGACTCGATGGGACCCAGTACTTC. Translated, it gives CASSFGAGLDGTQYF. J is TRBJ2-5 and V is TRBV6-5; the D gene is possibly TRBD2 (5 bases). V was clipped by 4 bases and J by 7 bases, with 19 bases between them. The germline CDR1 and CDR2 sequences are MNHEY and SVGAGI. The CDR3 has 15 residues.

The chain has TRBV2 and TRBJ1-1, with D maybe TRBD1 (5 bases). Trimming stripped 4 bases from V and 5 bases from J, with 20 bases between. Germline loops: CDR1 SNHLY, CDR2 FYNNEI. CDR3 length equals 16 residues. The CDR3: CASSGEWDRGFTEAFF. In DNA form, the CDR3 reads TGTGCCAGCAGTGGGGAATGGGACCGAGGGTTTACTGAAGCTTTCTTT.

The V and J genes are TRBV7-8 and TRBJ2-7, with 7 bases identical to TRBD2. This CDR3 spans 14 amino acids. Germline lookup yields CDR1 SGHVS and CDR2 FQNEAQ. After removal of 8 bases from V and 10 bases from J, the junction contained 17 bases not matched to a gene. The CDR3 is CASFSATGGQVQYF. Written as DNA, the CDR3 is TGTGCCAGCTTCTCGGCTACGGGAGGACAAGTTCAGTACTTC.

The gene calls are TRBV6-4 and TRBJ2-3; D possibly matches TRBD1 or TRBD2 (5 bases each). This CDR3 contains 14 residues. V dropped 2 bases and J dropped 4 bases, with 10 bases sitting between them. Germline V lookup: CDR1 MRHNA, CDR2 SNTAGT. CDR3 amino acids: CASSDGVGADTQYF. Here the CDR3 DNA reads TGTGCCAGCAGTGACGGGGTGGGGGCAGATACGCAGTATTTT.

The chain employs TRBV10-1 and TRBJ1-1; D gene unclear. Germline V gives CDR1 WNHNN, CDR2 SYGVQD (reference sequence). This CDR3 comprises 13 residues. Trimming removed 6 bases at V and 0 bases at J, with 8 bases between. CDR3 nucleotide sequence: TGCGCCAGCAGAGACGGCATGAACACTGAAGCTTTCTTT. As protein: CASRDGMNTEAFF.